This T cell receptor (beta chain) was captured in a study of siplizumab effects on memory and regulatory T cells. Study outcomes and limitations: The study found that mappable alloreactive CD4+ clones averaged around 69% Treg-derived with siplizumab and 25% to 30% in controls. Among alloreactive clones, only a minor fraction mapped to unstimulated subsets. Both greater diversity than memory cells and a major contribution to the alloresponse seemed to characterize naive T cells.

As for this clone: No antigen is known for it.

Profiled with immunoSEQ multiplex PCR; TCRdb holds only in-frame clones, not every one. The data show more than 85,000 clones, around 94% seen once. Trimming removed 0 bases from V and 3 bases from J, with 15 bases in between. Per the germline V gene, CDR1 is SGHDN and CDR2 is FVKESK. This CDR3 region has 16 residues. Sequenced sample: Tregs sorted from blood. V usage is TRBV14 and J usage is TRBJ2-7, with D hard to call. This receptor was identified in a human donor in good health. CDR3 in amino acids: CASSQERRTEGYEQYF. The CDR3, as DNA: TGTGCCAGCAGCCAAGAACGTAGGACGGAAGGCTACGAGCAGTACTTC.